The T cell receptor beta chain under discussion was sequenced for a study of cytomegalovirus exposure and HLA in healthy donors (dated by TCRdb to 2016 to 2017). In the study overall: An earlier analysis of about 560 of the donors reported approximately 280 Gb of sequence data and 117 million unique TCR beta sequences obtained from about 170 million T cells. In the later analysis, no new phenotypic data were used to find candidate immune exposures; instead, reliance was placed on TCR beta sequences and their occurrence across donors. Genome-wide SNP genotypes for about 65% of the roughly 670 donors were used in a later genetic analysis, which treated that subset as a discovery cohort. Of the roughly 400 genotyped donors, 81% were placed in the genetic ancestry cluster associated with self-reported Caucasian donors. The study was designed to test whether signatures of past pathogen exposure could be identified by cataloging public T cell receptors. In a later analysis, previously published TCR beta repertoires from hundreds of donors were re-analyzed and high-resolution HLA genotyping was added so that TCR occurrence patterns could be studied. About 300 gigabases of sequencing data and about 92 million unique TCR sequences made up an early release that covered nearly 650 HLA-typed donors. To predict cytomegalovirus infection status, the study combined high-throughput TCR immunosequencing, statistical association of individual TCRs with disease status, and machine learning. Donor age, sex, ethnicity and CMV serostatus were collected together with the repertoire data. In an earlier analysis of roughly 580 of the donors, high-throughput TCR beta sequencing was used to judge whether each TCR beta V gene segment behaved as functional or pseudogenic. Both class I and class II loci were covered by HLA typing, at four-digit resolution. Every discovery cohort repertoire had been produced on one sequencing platform. Among 300 to 500 genotyped donors of the cohort, an average of around 250,000 unique TCR beta nucleotide sequences was sequenced per donor, of which about 18% were non-productive. Four to six DR-DQ haplotypes were handled as single units for association and clustering, since linkage in the cohort was strong. Typing coverage differed by locus: A, B, C, DRB1 and DQB1 were typed in about 629-640 donors, DQA1 in 522, DPA1 in over 600, and DPB1 in around 490. Using immunosequencing, the study profiled T cell repertoires from 640 or so subjects and related those repertoires to cytomegalovirus serostatus. A separate validation cohort of roughly 110 different subjects was used in addition to the 666-subject first cohort.

The cohort consisted of approximately 670 healthy bone marrow donors. At the time of sampling, all cohort members were nominally healthy, though unrecorded immune exposures were likely present. The donor was CMV seronegative and belonged to the group of 320 or so seronegative cohort members. Each donor provided a peripheral blood sample, and peripheral blood mononuclear cells were used for TCR beta sequencing. The Qiagen DNeasy Blood Extraction Kit was used to extract genomic DNA from the blood cell samples. Including the terminal cysteine and phenylalanine, the CDR3 comprises 15 residues. CDR3 DNA only is kept here, 45 bases in frame from base 1. V is cut back by 5 bases and J by 6 bases, with 8 bases in the junction unmatched. The CDR1 and CDR2 encoded by the germline V gene (reference sequence) are SEHNR and FQNEAQ. As for this clone: Its binding antigen is unknown. Base qualities are missing; no much larger clone stands one base away.

Findings and caveats that apply to the study as a whole: Broadly in line with IMGT annotations, most TCR beta V segments showed up in productive rearrangements about 90% or about 30% of the time in an earlier analysis of 450 to 600 of the donors. According to a later analysis, most CMV-associated TCR beta chains appeared to be HLA-restricted, and the HLA associations seemed to be driven largely by CMV exposure. A further reported finding was that TCR beta sequences accurately predicted the HLA-A and HLA-B alleles for most subjects in the first cohort. For the cohort, immune exposure information was limited to CMV serostatus. Correlated functional status among segregating V segments might be attributable to linkage disequilibrium, but an unknown experimental factor could not be ruled out. A later analysis reported that several top co-occurrence clusters appeared linked to parvovirus B19, influenza, CMV and Epstein-Barr virus. A later analysis associated roughly 17,000 TCR beta sequences with specific HLA alleles at a false discovery rate of 0.05. Only TCR beta chains were sequenced in this cohort, and the absence of alpha or paired-chain data limited detectable features. The classifier was reported to diagnose cytomegalovirus status with high specificity and sensitivity in both the original cohort and the validation cohort. In vitro tests confirmed that a few of the cytomegalovirus-associated TCR beta chains recognize cytomegalovirus antigens. Most TCR sequences were seen in very few donors, while some public TCRs were found in many individuals. In a later genetic analysis, a missense DCLRE1C variant was associated with V-gene and J-gene trimming of TCR beta chains, and the association was replicated in an independent cohort. The 87-base-pair reads could not distinguish some IMGT-functional V segments, including TRBV6-2 and TRBV6-3, so those segments were excluded. A later genetic analysis reported fewer N-insertions in productive TCRs among donors in an Asian-associated ancestry cluster than the roughly 700-donor mean. Because counts were too low, about 17 rarely observed V segments, including chromosome 9 orphons, were excluded from the earlier analysis of fewer than 650 of the donors. Because some donors lacked HLA typing at each locus, the association tests relied only on the typed subset. According to a later analysis, TCR association rates differed among HLA loci, with DRB1 alleles showing the most associated TCRs and HLA-C alleles showing the fewest. According to the authors, the approach could potentially be generalized to other disease states and immunological phenotypes. A cluster of highly shared sequence variants was judged likely to be a technical artifact of the sequencing pipeline. Assigning TCR associations to individual alleles was difficult when HLA alleles, especially DR and DQ, strongly co-occurred. The study gave a list of about 150 TCR beta chains associated with cytomegalovirus. In a later analysis, HLA-associated TCR beta chains were found to be more clonally expanded and to have lower generation probabilities than equally common non-associated chains. The presence/absence analyses assumed that sequencing depth was roughly uniform across donors, and that assumption may not be true.

Library preparation used the immunoSEQ multiplex PCR assay. A mixture of 60 forward primers for TCR Vbeta segments and 13 reverse primers for TCR Jbeta segments was used in the multiplex PCR. The CDR3 region of rearranged TCR beta genes was amplified from genomic DNA with a multiplex PCR assay. Amplified TCR beta libraries were sequenced as 87-base-pair reads on the Illumina HiSeq System. On the authors' methods: In a later analysis, tens of millions of unique TCR beta chains were counted across the roughly 670 repertoires, and about 10 million of these chains were shared by at least two donors. To remove PCR and sequencing errors, raw reads were error-corrected and collapsed into unique sequences using a nearest-neighbor algorithm that merged closely related sequences. V, D and J gene segments were assigned by aligning CDR3 sequences to IMGT reference sequences. For a sequence to be retained, a match of at least six nucleotides to both a V gene segment and a J gene segment was required. Rearrangements were called productive when the CDR3 lacked stop codons and stayed in frame with V and J; all others were non-productive. Following IMGT convention, CDR3 was defined as the stretch from the second conserved V-encoded cysteine to the conserved J-encoded phenylalanine. Sequences without an unambiguous match to a single V gene segment were excluded from the earlier analysis of a few hundred of the donors. An earlier analysis of some 610 of the donors called V segments functional above 56.7% productive rearrangements and segregating when the between-donor standard deviation exceeded 5%. To diagnose cytomegalovirus status from the catalog of TCR beta chain sequences, a statistical classification framework was built. V and J gene assignment, in a later analysis, came from comparing TCR nucleotide sequences with IMGT/GENE-DB human TR gene sequences. A later analysis assigned CDR3 sequences and most-parsimonious VDJ recombination scenarios with the TCRdist pipeline. In a later analysis, each TCR beta chain was defined by its CDR3 amino acid sequence together with its V-gene family, and reads without a unique V-gene family were excluded. A later analysis removed roughly 590 highly shared, low-generation-probability nucleotide sequences to deal with suspected cross-contamination and a sequencing artifact. In a later analysis, a clonal expansion index for each public chain was calculated from normalized within-repertoire ranks of inferred template counts. In a later analysis, generation probabilities were computed with a VDJ recombination model fitted to out-of-frame rearrangements, and the resulting probabilities were checked against IGoR. In a later analysis, TCR-TCR, TCR-HLA and TCR-CMV co-occurrence was scored with hypergeometric tests, and a repertoire-size bias correction was applied to TCR pairs. In a later analysis, false discovery rates were estimated by permuting HLA or CMV assignments 20 times. In a later analysis, co-occurring TCRs were grouped using DBSCAN, and TCRdist sequence similarity was added for clustering within HLA-allele-positive subsets. For co-occurrence clustering, repertoires with fewer than 30,000 or more than 120,000 public chains were excluded, along with four to six repertoires with anomalous nucleotide sharing. This is the immuneACCESS table as TCRdb keeps it, with only in-frame sequences that have V and J called. A part of the clones is gone; compared with another copy, unresolved V genes explain less than half, and the rest is unexplained. D and trimming were read from the DNA, whereas the V and J calls and clone size are those reported in that table. In all, the sample holds roughly 200,000 clones, and 85% of those were seen once. Jointly, the top ten make up about 2.5% of the sample.

Rearrangement joined TRBV7-9 to TRBJ2-7; TRBD2 lines up with 12 middle nucleotides. The TCR originated in a woman aged 50 to 65 in good health and CMV-seronegative. Sequenced: PBMCs. The DNA sequence is given as TGTGCCAGCAGCCCGACTAGCGGGAGACGTGGCGAGCAGTACTTC. Its coded protein is CASSPTSGRRGEQYF.